This is a list of T cell receptor beta chains from one sample in a study of blood T cell repertoires in COVID-19. Sequencing used immunoSEQ multiplex PCR; TCRdb keeps in-frame clones, though not all of them. The table shows 190,000 or so clones, with around four fifths occurring only once. The sample consisted of peripheral blood. These TCRs come from a man aged 55-75 years with COVID-19, enrolled during active disease. Each CDR3 is given with its conserved first and last residue. D genes are given only for firm matches. The size field is filled for only some rows; it gives once, few, many or a size class.

V gene: TRBV4-3; clone size: -; J gene: TRBJ1-5; D gene: -; CDR3 DNA: TGCGCCAGCAGCCAAGAGGTTGGAGGGAACAATCAGCCCCAGCATTTT; CDR3 protein: CASSQEVGGNNQPQHF
V gene: TRBV7-2; clone size: -; J gene: TRBJ2-1; D gene: TRBD2; CDR3 DNA: TGTGCCAGCAGCTTAGAAAGTCTAGCGGCCCGGTCCCAGTTCTTC; CDR3 protein: CASSLESLAARSQFF
V gene: TRBV2; clone size: -; J gene: TRBJ1-5; D gene: -; CDR3 DNA: TGTGCCAGCAGTGACCAACGGAATCAGCCCCAGCATTTT; CDR3 protein: CASSDQRNQPQHF
V gene: TRBV5-1; clone size: -; J gene: TRBJ1-1; D gene: TRBD1; CDR3 DNA: TGCGCCAGCAACCCTCGGACAGGCAACACTGAAGCTTTCTTT; CDR3 protein: CASNPRTGNTEAFF
V gene: TRBV2; clone size: -; J gene: TRBJ2-1; D gene: -; CDR3 DNA: TGTGCCAGCAGCAGACTAGTCGGGGAGGAGCAGTTCTTC; CDR3 protein: CASSRLVGEEQFF
V gene: TRBV7-2; clone size: -; J gene: TRBJ2-3; D gene: -; CDR3 DNA: TGTGCCAGCAGCCGCGGGGGCCTTAGCACAGATACGCAGTATTTT; CDR3 protein: CASSRGGLSTDTQYF
V gene: TRBV7-9; clone size: -; J gene: TRBJ1-5; D gene: -; CDR3 DNA: TGTGCCAGCAGCCCCGAGAGAGGGCCCCAGCATTTT; CDR3 protein: CASSPERGPQHF
V gene: TRBV7-3; clone size: -; J gene: TRBJ2-5; D gene: TRBD1; CDR3 DNA: TGTGCCAGCAGCACGACAGGGTGGGGAAAGACCCAGTACTTC; CDR3 protein: CASSTTGWGKTQYF
V gene: TRBV9; clone size: once; J gene: TRBJ1-1; D gene: TRBD1; CDR3 DNA: TGTGCCAGCAGCGTAGGACAGGGAAGGACTGAAGCTTTCTTT; CDR3 protein: CASSVGQGRTEAFF
V gene: TRBV27; clone size: -; J gene: TRBJ1-3; D gene: TRBD1; CDR3 DNA: TGTGCCAGCAGTTTGTCGGGACAGGGGTCTGGAAACACCATATATTTT; CDR3 protein: CASSLSGQGSGNTIYF
V gene: TRBV7-2; clone size: -; J gene: TRBJ2-1; D gene: TRBD2; CDR3 DNA: TGTGCCAGCAGCTCCCTACTAGCGGGAGAGTACAATGAGCAGTTCTTC; CDR3 protein: CASSSLLAGEYNEQFF
V gene: TRBV6-2/TRBV6-3; clone size: -; J gene: TRBJ1-1; D gene: TRBD1; CDR3 DNA: TGTGCCAGCAGTTTGAGGACAGGGTCCACTGAAGCTTTCTTT; CDR3 protein: CASSLRTGSTEAFF
V gene: TRBV7-2; clone size: -; J gene: TRBJ2-7; D gene: TRBD2; CDR3 DNA: TGTGCCAGCAGCCCTCTAGCGGGCGAGCAGTACTTC; CDR3 protein: CASSPLAGEQYF
V gene: TRBV19; clone size: once; J gene: TRBJ1-6; D gene: -; CDR3 DNA: TGTGCCAGTACTTCAAGGGGTATGGATAATTCACCCCTCCACTTT; CDR3 protein: CASTSRGMDNSPLHF
V gene: TRBV5-1; clone size: -; J gene: TRBJ2-3; D gene: TRBD2; CDR3 DNA: TGCGCCAGCAGCTCCATTTACGGGACTACAGACACAGATACGCAGTATTTT; CDR3 protein: CASSSIYGTTDTDTQYF
V gene: TRBV30; clone size: -; J gene: TRBJ1-3; D gene: -; CDR3 DNA: TGTGCCTGGAGTTTGGGAGGGGGAAAGGCTGGAAACACCATATATTTT; CDR3 protein: CAWSLGGGKAGNTIYF
V gene: TRBV7-3; clone size: -; J gene: TRBJ1-3; D gene: -; CDR3 DNA: TGTGCCAGCAGCCAGGGTAGCTCTGGAAACACCATATATTTT; CDR3 protein: CASSQGSSGNTIYF
V gene: TRBV9; clone size: -; J gene: TRBJ1-2; D gene: -; CDR3 DNA: TGTGCCAGCAGCGTCACAGGGACCTATGGCTACACCTTC; CDR3 protein: CASSVTGTYGYTF
V gene: TRBV5-1; clone size: -; J gene: TRBJ1-1; D gene: -; CDR3 DNA: TGCGCCAGCAGCCCCCGGATTTACAGGGCAAATACTGAAGCTTTCTTT; CDR3 protein: CASSPRIYRANTEAFF
V gene: TRBV5-5; clone size: -; J gene: TRBJ2-7; D gene: TRBD2; CDR3 DNA: TGTGCCAGCAGCCGACTAGCGGGACCCTACGAGCAGTACTTC; CDR3 protein: CASSRLAGPYEQYF
V gene: TRBV9; clone size: -; J gene: TRBJ2-7; D gene: TRBD2; CDR3 DNA: TGTGCCAGCAGCGCGACTAGCGGGAGTGGGCACGAGCAGTACTTC; CDR3 protein: CASSATSGSGHEQYF
V gene: TRBV2; clone size: -; J gene: TRBJ1-1; D gene: TRBD1; CDR3 DNA: TGTGCCAGCGAACAGGGGGCCAACACTGAAGCTTTCTTT; CDR3 protein: CASEQGANTEAFF
V gene: TRBV14; clone size: -; J gene: TRBJ2-2; D gene: -; CDR3 DNA: TGTGCCAGCAGCCAATTGCGCAACACCGGGGAGCTGTTTTTT; CDR3 protein: CASSQLRNTGELFF
V gene: TRBV13; clone size: -; J gene: TRBJ1-4; D gene: -; CDR3 DNA: TGTGCCAGCAAATCCGAGGGAGTTAATGAAAAACTGTTTTTT; CDR3 protein: CASKSEGVNEKLFF
V gene: TRBV19; clone size: -; J gene: TRBJ2-7; D gene: TRBD2; CDR3 DNA: TGTGCTACCCGCCGGGGGGGCGGGAGCCTCGACGAGCAGTACTTC; CDR3 protein: CATRRGGGSLDEQYF
V gene: TRBV5-1; clone size: -; J gene: TRBJ1-5; D gene: -; CDR3 DNA: TGCGCCAGCAGCTTATCTCCGGGTAGCTATCAGCCCCAGCATTTT; CDR3 protein: CASSLSPGSYQPQHF
V gene: TRBV18; clone size: -; J gene: TRBJ2-1; D gene: -; CDR3 DNA: TGTGCCAGCTCACAAGGGGATGAGCAGTTCTTC; CDR3 protein: CASSQGDEQFF
V gene: TRBV15; clone size: -; J gene: TRBJ1-1; D gene: -; CDR3 DNA: TGTGCCACCAGGGCAGGGAGGGGGACTGAAGCTTTCTTT; CDR3 protein: CATRAGRGTEAFF
V gene: TRBV5-1; clone size: -; J gene: TRBJ2-5; D gene: -; CDR3 DNA: TGCGCCAGCAGTTATGGAGGGGCTGGTCGGGAGACCCAGTACTTC; CDR3 protein: CASSYGGAGRETQYF
V gene: TRBV6-5; clone size: once; J gene: TRBJ1-5; D gene: TRBD1; CDR3 DNA: TGTGCCAGCAAAGGACAGGGGGACCAGCCCCAGCATTTT; CDR3 protein: CASKGQGDQPQHF
V gene: TRBV27; clone size: -; J gene: TRBJ1-1; D gene: -; CDR3 DNA: TGTGCCAGCAGTTTATCGAGGGGGATCACTGAAGCTTTCTTT; CDR3 protein: CASSLSRGITEAFF
V gene: TRBV7-8; clone size: -; J gene: TRBJ2-5; D gene: -; CDR3 DNA: TGTGCCAGCAGCACGGACTCCATGGGAGAGACCCAGTACTTC; CDR3 protein: CASSTDSMGETQYF
V gene: TRBV28; clone size: -; J gene: TRBJ2-5; D gene: TRBD2; CDR3 DNA: TGTGCCAGCAGTCGACTAGCGGGAGAGACCCAGTACTTC; CDR3 protein: CASSRLAGETQYF
V gene: TRBV11-2; clone size: -; J gene: TRBJ1-4; D gene: -; CDR3 DNA: TGTGCCAGCAGCACCCGCACGGTGGGCGAAAAACTGTTTTTT; CDR3 protein: CASSTRTVGEKLFF
V gene: TRBV12-5; clone size: -; J gene: TRBJ1-5; D gene: -; CDR3 DNA: TGTGCTAGTGACATTAATCAGCCCCAGCATTTT; CDR3 protein: CASDINQPQHF
V gene: TRBV9; clone size: -; J gene: TRBJ2-5; D gene: TRBD2; CDR3 DNA: TGTGCCAGCAGCGGCAGCGGGACTCTCCAAGAGACCCAGTACTTC; CDR3 protein: CASSGSGTLQETQYF
V gene: TRBV28; clone size: -; J gene: TRBJ1-2; D gene: TRBD1; CDR3 DNA: TGTGCCAGCAGTCCCATCCTTGGACAGGGAGGCTATGGCTACACCTTC; CDR3 protein: CASSPILGQGGYGYTF
V gene: TRBV7-6; clone size: once; J gene: TRBJ1-3; D gene: TRBD1; CDR3 DNA: TGTGCCAGCAGCGCAGGACAGGGAAAAACTGGAAACACCATATATTTT; CDR3 protein: CASSAGQGKTGNTIYF
V gene: TRBV13; clone size: few; J gene: TRBJ1-1; D gene: -; CDR3 DNA: TGTGCCAGCAGGCAACTGTCTTTCTACACTGAAGCTTTCTTT; CDR3 protein: CASRQLSFYTEAFF
V gene: TRBV7-9; clone size: -; J gene: TRBJ1-2; D gene: -; CDR3 DNA: TGTGCCAGCAGCTTAACGACAGGCTATGGCTACACCTTC; CDR3 protein: CASSLTTGYGYTF